A selection of T cell receptor beta chains follows, all from one sample in a study of T cell repertoires in cytomegalovirus infection. No antigen is known for these receptors. From the reads, TCRdb called clonotypes with MiXCR, one entry per CDR3 protein. The table shows fewer than 130,000 distinct CDR3 sequences, with around 45% occurring only once. The sequencing here drew on CD8+ T cells from cultured PBMCs, taken from culture after CMV antigen stimulation. These receptors came from a human donor in good health (CMV status not recorded). Some clones in this sample may be carry-over from other donors' samples. Each CDR3 is given without its conserved first and last residue.

>TRBV7-4|TRBJ2-7
ASSLGLAGGPLEQY
>TRBV2|TRBJ2-3
ASGLPSSTDTQY
>TRBV13|TRBJ1-1
ASSLATDNTEAF
>TRBV2|TRBJ2-5
ASSEEREAETQY
>TRBV27|TRBJ2-1
ASSQEADTNEQF
>TRBV27|TRBJ1-6
ASSLSVPRGNNSPLH
>TRBV19|TRBJ1-1
ASSIITRTHQTSNTEAF
>TRBV7-8|TRBJ2-3
ASSLNSGGGSTDTQY
>TRBV12-3/TRBV12-4|TRBJ2-7
ASSFTGSTYEQY
>TRBV7-8|TRBJ1-1
ASSSGFDRSTEAF
>TRBV20-1|TRBJ2-3
SGTPWGRADTQY
>TRBV7-9|TRBJ1-1
ASSLDHPAF
>TRBV7-9|TRBJ1-4
ASSTPGGNEKLF
>TRBV7-2|TRBJ2-3
ASGLDRVLRLTDTQY
>TRBV25-1|TRBJ2-2
ASGRGTGELF
>TRBV19|TRBJ1-2
ASGSAANYGYT
>TRBV5-1|TRBJ2-3
ASSLSGGLNTQY
>TRBV7-9|TRBJ1-4
ASSPDGGNEKLF
>TRBV4-1|TRBJ2-3
ASSQAFPRFFTDTQY
>TRBV12-3/TRBV12-4|TRBJ1-2
ASSVSGSPYGYT
>TRBV7-9|TRBJ1-2
AINTMGQKANYGYT
>TRBV7-6|TRBJ2-5
ASSLARGTEKETQY
>TRBV6-1|TRBJ2-1
ASRGLASSYNEQF
>TRBV20-1|TRBJ1-3
SARDPRDGASGNTIY
>TRBV27|TRBJ1-2
ASSPWATGPATNYGYT
>TRBV10-2|TRBJ2-7
ASTPGQASHEQY
>TRBV29-1|TRBJ2-1
SVSGDRSYNEQF
>TRBV6-5|TRBJ2-1
ASSSPSSTSYNEQF
>TRBV27|TRBJ1-6
ASSFARGSPLH
>TRBV7-9|TRBJ1-4
ASSLVGEEKLF
>TRBV7-2|TRBJ1-3
ASSFITSGNTIY
>TRBV20-1|TRBJ2-5
SARGGYTETQY
>TRBV27|TRBJ2-1
ASSLAGVSPSSYNEQF
>TRBV7-9|TRBJ1-2
ASSLAGTNYGYT
>TRBV14|TRBJ1-2
ASSQTGQYHT
>TRBV13|TRBJ2-2
ASSFIMGQSTGELF
>TRBV28|TRBJ1-6
ASSFLGSAESTLH
>TRBV7-9|TRBJ2-3
ASSWDGTDTQY
>TRBV5-4|TRBJ2-1
ASSGFRDGTYNEQF
>TRBV6-5|TRBJ2-1
ASRGAGNEQF
>TRBV5-4|TRBJ1-1
ASSSYRAGNTEAF
>TRBV7-2|TRBJ1-1
ASSLVQGLGTEAF
>TRBV5-6|TRBJ2-5
ASSFQETQY
>TRBV11-2|TRBJ2-1
ASSLGRGNEQF
>TRBV4-1|TRBJ1-2
ASSQEENYGYT
>TRBV7-6|TRBJ2-7
ASSAGTGRDEQY
>TRBV28|TRBJ2-7
ASSSSRSRIAYEQY
>TRBV20-1|TRBJ1-1
SARELNEAF
>TRBV7-8|TRBJ1-1
ASSPTRGNTEAF
>TRBV9|TRBJ2-3
ASSFNRDYQDTDTQY
>TRBV19|TRBJ1-5
ASSIGGTIEH